This TCR beta chain was identified during a study of early T cells in non-severe SARS-CoV-2 infection (dated by TCRdb to the early 2020s). With respect to the entire study: Bulk RNA from unsorted whole blood was used for TCR sequencing, so alpha and beta chains could not be paired.

A case-control design nested within a healthcare worker cohort in London, UK, was used, with weekly nasopharyngeal swab PCR tests and blood sampling performed. Between 23 and 31 March 2020, the week of the UK lockdown, healthcare workers were enrolled and then followed up weekly for as long as 16 weeks. Library preparation was by 5' RACE. TCRdb shows the sequencer as NextSeq 500. To correct for sequencing error and PCR bias, the TCR library protocol tagged individual cDNA molecules with unique molecular identifiers. Both TCR alpha and beta chains were sequenced, and tight co-correlation was observed between alpha and beta sequence abundances in each sample. As for the authors' bioinformatics: V gene, J gene and CDR3 annotation of TCR sequences was performed with Decombinator V4. Expanded TCRs were defined as changing significantly between any two time points under a Poisson model with p below 0.0001. TCR abundances were normalised to the total number of TCRs sequenced per sample and were expressed as counts per million. MAIT TCRs were defined by TRAV1-2 paired with TRAJ12, TRAJ20 or TRAJ33, and iNKT TCRs by TRAV10 paired with TRAJ18. VDJdb, accessed 1 November 2021, was searched for CMV, EBV and SARS-CoV-2 annotated TCRs, excluding TCRs annotated for multiple antigens. TCRdb reprocessing: public reads trimmed at Q25 with fastp, clones called with MiXCR, in-frame beta chains kept. Rows with a matching CDR3 protein are joined into one entry that keeps the most common DNA and genes. These V and J calls rely on TCRdb rather than the paper's analysis. This sample gives 70,000 or so distinct CDR3 sequences in total; 12% of them show up just once. The top ten clones comprise approximately 1.7% of the sample.

The study at large found these results: VDJdb matching was skewed toward anti-spike CD8 responses and likely underestimated virus-specific expansions, missing private and CD4 specificities.

Comments on this clonotype: Its antigen is currently not known. Base qualities were left out, and no much larger clone turns up one base away.

Measured from the cysteine to the phenylalanine, the CDR3 is 17 residues long. The CDR3 DNA has 51 bases and is translated from base 1. CDR1 and CDR2 were assigned from the germline V gene (reference sequence) as LGHDT and YNNKEL. Germline trimming amounts to 2 bases on V and 4 bases on J, with 9 as the count of junction bases outside the gene matches. This TCR was sampled from an adult who was a healthcare worker with PCR-confirmed SARS-CoV-2 infection or an uninfected control (not recorded which). The sequencing input was whole blood. Recombination connected TRBV3-1 to TRBJ1-1, with 11 bases aligning to TRBD1. Here the CDR3 is given as CASSQPGQGVGSTEAFF. The DNA is as follows: TGTGCCAGCAGCCAACCGGGACAGGGGGTAGGAAGCACTGAAGCTTTCTTT.